The 15 T cell receptor beta chains given below trace back to one sample, sequenced in a study of blood T cell repertoires in COVID-19. Sequencing used immunoSEQ multiplex PCR; TCRdb keeps in-frame clones, though not all of them. The data contain 60,000 to 90,000 clones, roughly nine tenths of them singletons. Specimen: peripheral blood. Every receptor here comes from a woman aged 80 or over with active or convalescent COVID-19.

The chain couples TRBV3-1 (or the pseudogene TRBV3-2) to TRBJ2-5; D gene unclear. V was clipped by 1 base and J by 5 bases, with 8 bases between them. CDR1 is LGHDT, CDR2 YNNKEL, per germline (reference sequence). The CDR3 is 13 residues long. The CDR3 nucleotides read TGTGCCAGCAGCCAAGCGGGTGGGGAGACCCAGTACTTC. As protein: CASSQAGGETQYF.

This chain links TRBV19 with TRBJ2-1; 10 bases line up with TRBD1. Trimming took 7 bases from V and 8 from J; bases not matched to a gene: 14. Germline CDR1 reads LNHDA; CDR2 reads SQIVND (reference sequence). CDR3 length: 16 residues. CDR3 nucleotide sequence: TGTGCCAGTACCCCCTCACCCGGACAGGGGGAACATGAGCAGTTCTTC. Translating it yields CASTPSPGQGEHEQFF. The variable domain in full, with the rest retrieved from reference TRBV19 and TRBJ2-1, is DGGITQSPKYLFRKEGQNVTLSCEQNLNHDAMYWYRQDPGQGLRLIYYSQIVNDFQKGDIAEGYSVSREKKESFPLTVTSAQKNPTAFYLCASTPSPGQGEHEQFFGPGTRLTVL.

This clone was seen a handful of times. The chain joins TRBV7-2 to TRBJ1-5; 10 positions match TRBD1. This CDR3 spans 15 amino acids. The germline V gene has CDR1 SGHTA and CDR2 FQGNSA. J was trimmed by 6 bases and V by 5 bases; bases with no gene match: 7. DNA for the CDR3: TGTGCCAGCAGCCCAGACAGGGGGCAGGGTCAGCCCCAGCATTTT. It yields the protein CASSPDRGQGQPQHF.

CDR3 sequence (DNA): TGTGCCAGTAGGCAGAGCGGGACAGGTTTCTACAATGAGCAGTTCTTC. It translates to CASRQSGTGFYNEQFF. The gene calls are TRBV19 and TRBJ2-1; D possibly corresponds to TRBD1 (8 bases). The V end lost 6 bases, the J end lost 3 bases, and 18 bases lay between the germline ends. The CDR3 runs 16 residues. Germline V gene data show CDR1 as LNHDA and CDR2 as SQIVND (reference sequence).

The chain carries TRBV5-1 and TRBJ1-1, with unresolved D. The CDR3 is made up of 13 amino acids. The V end lost 5 bases, the J end lost 6 bases, and 14 bases lay between the germline ends. Germline CDR1 reads SGHRS; CDR2 reads YFSETQ. Here the CDR3 reads CASSLRSGSEAFF. The DNA for the CDR3 is TGCGCCAGCAGTTTGAGGAGTGGATCTGAAGCTTTCTTT.

This chain links TRBV6-1 with TRBJ2-7; D might be TRBD1 (6 bases). Germline CDR1 reads MNHNS; CDR2 reads SASEGT. The CDR3 totals 14 residues. Trimming cost V 1 base and J 1 base, with 8 bases left between them. The CDR3 region has the DNA TGTGCCAGCAGTGAAGGGACAGCTTCCTACGAGCAGTACTTC. Residues: CASSEGTASYEQYF.

The chain couples TRBV19 to TRBJ2-7, with TRBD1 matching 9 bases. Germline assignment: CDR1 LNHDA and CDR2 SQIVND (reference sequence). Trimming took 6 bases from V and 6 from J; bases not matched to a gene: 6. This CDR3 has 13 residues. The CDR3 loop reads CASSRGQGGEQYF. The CDR3 DNA follows: TGTGCCAGTAGCCGGGGACAGGGAGGCGAGCAGTACTTC.

The rearrangement joins TRBV6-5 to TRBJ1-1; the match to TRBD1 covers 10 bases. Unmatched junction bases numbered 1, after V lost 8 bases and J lost 1 base. The germline V gene has CDR1 MNHEY and CDR2 SVGAGI. CDR3 length: 13 amino acids. CDR3 sequence reads: CASRQGANTEAFF. The CDR3, as DNA: TGTGCCAGCCGACAGGGGGCGAACACTGAAGCTTTCTTT.

The rearrangement uses TRBV5-6 and TRBJ2-5; a weak D match, TRBD1 (7 bases). CDR3 length equals 15 residues. Between the trimmed V and J ends, which lost 1 base and 5 bases, there was a span of 15 bases. Germline V lookup: CDR1 SGHDT, CDR2 YYEEEE. The CDR3 bases are TGTGCCAGCAGCTTGCTGGAGGGGGCTGGGGAGACCCAGTACTTC. It codes for CASSLLEGAGETQYF.

This chain joins TRBV28 and TRBJ2-3, with a tentative D call TRBD2 (6 bases). V lost 5 bases and J 0 bases, leaving 12 bases between the germline ends. Germline CDR1 and CDR2: MDHEN and SYDVKM. CDR3 length equals 15 residues. The CDR3 here is CASSPRLGSTDTQYF. The CDR3 nucleotides are TGTGCCAGCAGTCCACGACTAGGAAGCACAGATACGCAGTATTTT.

This clone has just one count. This sequence joins TRBV4-2 and TRBJ1-4; no reliable D call. The CDR3 has 16 amino acids. From germline, CDR1 is LGHNA and CDR2 YNFKEQ. Trimming took 0 bases from V and 0 from J, leaving 8 bases between them. CDR3 loop: CASSQDPVATNEKLFF. The CDR3 DNA sequence: TGTGCCAGCAGCCAAGACCCAGTCGCAACTAATGAAAAACTGTTTTTT.

The CDR3 sequence: CASSPTGRYGYTF. As DNA, the CDR3 is TGTGCCAGCTCACCCACAGGGCGGTATGGCTACACCTTC. This rearrangement joins TRBV18 to TRBJ1-2; D might be TRBD1 (6 bases). The germline V and J ends were trimmed by 3 bases and 5 bases, with 10 bases remaining between them. Germline V gives CDR1 KGHSH, CDR2 LQKENI. This CDR3 is built from 13 residues.

This chain links TRBV10-3 with TRBJ1-5, with D tentatively TRBD1 (6 bases). Germline V gene sequence: CDR1 ENHRY, CDR2 SYGVKD. The CDR3 consists of 15 residues. V gave up 0 bases and J gave up 7 bases, with 13 bases separating them. The CDR3 reads CAISESGTRGQPQHF. In DNA form, the CDR3 reads TGTGCCATCAGTGAGTCAGGGACAAGAGGACAGCCCCAGCATTTT.

The chain couples TRBV27 to TRBJ2-1, with D maybe TRBD1 (5 bases). V was pared by 6 bases and J by 7 bases, with 13 bases between. The CDR3 runs to 13 residues. CDR1 is MNHEY and CDR2 is SMNVEV in the germline V gene (reference sequence). The CDR3 loop reads CASSQGRTNEQFF. The DNA of the CDR3 is TGTGCCAGCAGCCAGGGCCGTACAAATGAGCAGTTCTTC.

The chain carries TRBV7-2 and TRBJ1-4; tentative D call: TRBD1 (6 bases). The germline V gene encodes CDR1 SGHTA and CDR2 FQGNSA. This CDR3 comprises 17 residues. Trimming removed 1 base at V and 4 bases at J, with 16 bases between. CDR3 region: CASSLGLRGGGNEKLFF. The CDR3 DNA follows: TGTGCCAGCAGCTTAGGCCTCCGGGGAGGGGGTAATGAAAAACTGTTTTTT.